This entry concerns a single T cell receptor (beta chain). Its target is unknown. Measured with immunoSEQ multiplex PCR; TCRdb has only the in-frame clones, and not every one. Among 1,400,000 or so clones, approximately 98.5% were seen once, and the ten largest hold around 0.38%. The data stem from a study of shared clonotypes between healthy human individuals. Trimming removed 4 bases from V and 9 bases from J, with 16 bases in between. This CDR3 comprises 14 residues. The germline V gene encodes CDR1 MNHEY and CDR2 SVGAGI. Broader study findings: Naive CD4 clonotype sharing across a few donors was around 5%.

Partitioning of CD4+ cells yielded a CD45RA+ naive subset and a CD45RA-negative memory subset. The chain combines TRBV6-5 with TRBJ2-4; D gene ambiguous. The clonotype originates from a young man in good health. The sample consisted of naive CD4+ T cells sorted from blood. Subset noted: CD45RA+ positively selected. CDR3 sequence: CASSLGSIPGIQYF. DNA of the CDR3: TGTGCCAGCAGTTTGGGCTCGATCCCAGGCATTCAGTACTTC.